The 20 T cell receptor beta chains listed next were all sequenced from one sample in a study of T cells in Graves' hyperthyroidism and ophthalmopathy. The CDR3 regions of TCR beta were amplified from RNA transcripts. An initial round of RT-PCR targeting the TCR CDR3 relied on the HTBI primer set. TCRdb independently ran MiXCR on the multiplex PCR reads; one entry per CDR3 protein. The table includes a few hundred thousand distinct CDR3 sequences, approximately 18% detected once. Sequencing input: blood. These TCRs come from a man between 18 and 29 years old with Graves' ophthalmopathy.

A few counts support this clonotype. The CDR3 DNA is TGTGCCAGCAGTAAGACAGGGAGGAGTGAAAAACTGTTTTTT. This translates into CASSKTGRSEKLFF. V is TRBV6-1 and J is TRBJ1-4, with 7 bases lining up with TRBD1. V gave up 5 bases and J gave up 7 bases; unmatched junction bases: 7. CDR1 and CDR2 from the germline V gene are MNHNS and SASEGT. CDR3 length: 14 residues.

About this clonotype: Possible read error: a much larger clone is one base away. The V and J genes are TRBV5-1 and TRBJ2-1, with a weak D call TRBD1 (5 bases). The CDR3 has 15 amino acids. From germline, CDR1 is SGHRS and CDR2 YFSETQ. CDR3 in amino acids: CTSSLPGYPVGEQFF. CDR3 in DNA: TGCACCAGCAGCTTGCCAGGGTACCCAGTGGGTGAGCAGTTCTTC.

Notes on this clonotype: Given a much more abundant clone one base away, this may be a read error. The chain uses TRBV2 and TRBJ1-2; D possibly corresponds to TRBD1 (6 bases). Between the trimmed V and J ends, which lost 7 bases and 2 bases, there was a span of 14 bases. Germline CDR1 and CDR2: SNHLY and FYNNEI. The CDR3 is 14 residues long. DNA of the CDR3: TGTGCCAGCATAGGGGGGGCCAAGAACTATGGCTACACCTTC. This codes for CASIGGAKNYGYTF.

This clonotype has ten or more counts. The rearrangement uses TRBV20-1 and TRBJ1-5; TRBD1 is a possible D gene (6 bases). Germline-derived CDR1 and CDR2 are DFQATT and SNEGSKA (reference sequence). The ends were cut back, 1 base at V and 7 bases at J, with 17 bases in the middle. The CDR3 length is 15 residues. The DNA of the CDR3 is TGCAGTGCTAGAGCTTGGACAGCCCAAGGGCAGCCCCAGCATTTT. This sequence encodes CSARAWTAQGQPQHF.

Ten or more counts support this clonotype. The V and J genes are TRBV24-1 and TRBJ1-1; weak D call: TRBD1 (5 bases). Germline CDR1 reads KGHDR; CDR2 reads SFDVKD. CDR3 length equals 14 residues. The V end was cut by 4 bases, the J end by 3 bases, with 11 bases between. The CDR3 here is CATSESGTYTEAFF. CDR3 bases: TGTGCCACCAGTGAGTCGGGGACCTACACTGAAGCTTTCTTT.

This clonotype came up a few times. The CDR3 loop is CASSLTHSGQVGEQYF. In DNA form, the CDR3 reads TGTGCCAGCAGCCTTACACATAGTGGTCAGGTGGGCGAGCAGTACTTC. This chain uses TRBV13 with TRBJ2-7; no reliable D call. Germline V CDR1 and CDR2: PRHDT, FYEKMQ (reference sequence). This CDR3 comprises 16 residues. The germline V and J ends were trimmed by 5 bases and 6 bases, with 23 bases remaining between them.

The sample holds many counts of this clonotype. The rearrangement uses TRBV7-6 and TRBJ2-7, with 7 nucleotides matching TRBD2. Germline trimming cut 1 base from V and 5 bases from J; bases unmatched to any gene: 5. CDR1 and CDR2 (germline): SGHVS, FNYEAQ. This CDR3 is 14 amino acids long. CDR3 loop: CASSLVERGHEQYF. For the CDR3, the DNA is TGTGCCAGCAGCTTAGTTGAGCGGGGACACGAGCAGTACTTC.

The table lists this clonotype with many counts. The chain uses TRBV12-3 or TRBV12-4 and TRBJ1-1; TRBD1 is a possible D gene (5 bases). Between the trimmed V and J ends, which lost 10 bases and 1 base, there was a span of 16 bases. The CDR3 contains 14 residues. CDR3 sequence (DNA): TGTGCCATCACTCCGGGACCGTGGAACACTGAAGCTTTCTTT. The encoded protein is CAITPGPWNTEAFF.

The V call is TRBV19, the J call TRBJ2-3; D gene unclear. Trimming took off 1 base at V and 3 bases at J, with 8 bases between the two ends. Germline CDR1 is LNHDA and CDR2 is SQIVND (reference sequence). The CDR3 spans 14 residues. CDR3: CASSIVGRTDTQYF. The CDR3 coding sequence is TGTGCCAGTAGTATAGTGGGCCGAACAGATACGCAGTATTTT. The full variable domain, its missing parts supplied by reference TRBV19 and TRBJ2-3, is DGGITQSPKYLFRKEGQNVTLSCEQNLNHDAMYWYRQDPGQGLRLIYYSQIVNDFQKGDIAEGYSVSREKKESFPLTVTSAQKNPTAFYLCASSIVGRTDTQYFGPGTRLTVL.

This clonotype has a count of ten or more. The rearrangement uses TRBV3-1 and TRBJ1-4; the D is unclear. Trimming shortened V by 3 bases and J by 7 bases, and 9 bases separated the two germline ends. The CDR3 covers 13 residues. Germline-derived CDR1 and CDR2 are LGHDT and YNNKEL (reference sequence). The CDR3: CASSQQNGEKLFF. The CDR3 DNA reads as TGTGCCAGCAGCCAGCAGAATGGTGAAAAACTGTTTTTT.

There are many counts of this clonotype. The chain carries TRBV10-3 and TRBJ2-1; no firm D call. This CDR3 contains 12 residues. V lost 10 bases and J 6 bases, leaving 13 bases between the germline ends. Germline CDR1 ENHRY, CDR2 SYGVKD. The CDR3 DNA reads TGTGCCACCAACCCAGACTCCAATGAGCAGTTCTTC. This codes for CATNPDSNEQFF.

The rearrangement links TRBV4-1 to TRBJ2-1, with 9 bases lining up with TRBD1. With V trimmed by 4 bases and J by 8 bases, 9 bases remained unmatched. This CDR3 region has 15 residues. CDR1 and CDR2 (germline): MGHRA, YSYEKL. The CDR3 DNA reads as TGCGCCAGCAGCCTCCGGGACAGGGAGTCGGATGAGCAGTTCTTC. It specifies CASSLRDRESDEQFF.

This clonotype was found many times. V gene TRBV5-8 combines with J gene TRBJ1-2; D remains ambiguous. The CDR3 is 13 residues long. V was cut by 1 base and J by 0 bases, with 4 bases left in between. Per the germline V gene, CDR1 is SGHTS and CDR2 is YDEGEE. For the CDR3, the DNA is TGTGCCAGCAGCTTGAGGGCTAACTATGGCTACACCTTC. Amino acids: CASSLRANYGYTF.

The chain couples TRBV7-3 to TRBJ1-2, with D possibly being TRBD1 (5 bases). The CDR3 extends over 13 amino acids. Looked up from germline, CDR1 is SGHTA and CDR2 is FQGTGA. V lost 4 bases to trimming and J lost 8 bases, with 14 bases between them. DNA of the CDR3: TGTGCCAGCAGCTACAACTCCGGGGACGGCTACACCTTC. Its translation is CASSYNSGDGYTF.

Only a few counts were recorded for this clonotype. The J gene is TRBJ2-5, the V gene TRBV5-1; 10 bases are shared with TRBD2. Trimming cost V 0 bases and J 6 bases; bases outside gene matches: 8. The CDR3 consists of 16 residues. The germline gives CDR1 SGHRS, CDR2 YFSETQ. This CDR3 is CASSLDLAGELKTQYF. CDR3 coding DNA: TGCGCCAGCAGCTTGGACCTAGCGGGGGAGTTGAAGACCCAGTACTTC. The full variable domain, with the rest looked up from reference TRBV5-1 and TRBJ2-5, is KAGVTQTPRYLIKTRGQQVTLSCSPISGHRSVSWYQQTPGQGLQFLFEYFSETQRNKGNFPGRFSGRQFSNSRSEMNVSTLELGDSALYLCASSLDLAGELKTQYFGPGTRLLVL.

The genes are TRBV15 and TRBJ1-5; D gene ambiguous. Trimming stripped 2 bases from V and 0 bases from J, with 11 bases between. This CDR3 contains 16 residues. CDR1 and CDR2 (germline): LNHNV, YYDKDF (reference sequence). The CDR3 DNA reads TGTGCCACCAGCAGACGTCTGGGGTATAGCAATCAGCCCCAGCATTTT. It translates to CATSRRLGYSNQPQHF.

CDR3 residues: CASSGRTGARNYGYTF. The CDR3 DNA reads as TGTGCCAGCAGCGGGAGGACAGGGGCCCGAAACTATGGCTACACCTTC. This rearrangement joins TRBV5-8 to TRBJ1-2; 9 positions match TRBD1. Losses at the gene ends were 4 bases for V and 2 bases for J; bases not matched to a gene: 9. CDR3 length equals 16 residues. Per the germline V gene, CDR1 is SGHTS and CDR2 is YDEGEE.

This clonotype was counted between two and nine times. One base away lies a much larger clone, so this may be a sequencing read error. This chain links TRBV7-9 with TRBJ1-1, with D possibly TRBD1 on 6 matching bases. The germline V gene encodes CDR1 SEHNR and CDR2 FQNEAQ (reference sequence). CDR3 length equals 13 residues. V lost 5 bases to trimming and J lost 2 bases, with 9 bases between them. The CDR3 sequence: CASSQGFNTEAFF. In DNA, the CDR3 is TGTGCCAGCAGCCAGGGGTTTAACACTGAAGCTTTCTTT. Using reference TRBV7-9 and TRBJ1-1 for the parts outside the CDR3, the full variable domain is DTGVSQNPRHKITKRGQNVTFRCDPISEHNRLYWYRQTLGQGPEFLTYFQNEAQLEKSRLLSDRFSAERPKGSFSTLEIQRTEQGDSAMYLCASSQGFNTEAFFGQGTRLTVV.

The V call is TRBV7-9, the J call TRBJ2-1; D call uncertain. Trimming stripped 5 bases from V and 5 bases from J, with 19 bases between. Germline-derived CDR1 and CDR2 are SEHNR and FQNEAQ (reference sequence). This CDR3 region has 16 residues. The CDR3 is CASSPALRLANNEQFF. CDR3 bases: TGTGCCAGCAGCCCCGCGTTAAGGTTGGCAAACAATGAGCAGTTCTTC.

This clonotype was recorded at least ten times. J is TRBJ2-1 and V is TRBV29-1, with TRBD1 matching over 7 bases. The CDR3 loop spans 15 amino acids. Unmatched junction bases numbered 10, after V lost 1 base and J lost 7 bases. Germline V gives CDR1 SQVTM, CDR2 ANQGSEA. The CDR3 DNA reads TGCAGCGTTGAAGTTCCGGGACAGTCAACGAATGAGCAGTTCTTC. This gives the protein CSVEVPGQSTNEQFF.